This T cell receptor (beta chain) was sequenced for a study of somatic mutations in cytotoxic T cells in rheumatoid arthritis. CDR1 and CDR2 (germline): LGHNA, YNFKEQ. V lost 0 bases, J lost 3 bases, and 11 bases stayed unmatched. The length of the CDR3 is 18 residues. Points on this clone: Its antigen is unidentified.

Authors' processing steps: Published virus-specific TCRB sequences found rare matches among patient CD8+ clones larger than 1%. The data were produced by immunoSEQ multiplex PCR, yet TCRdb's version contains in-frame clones alone and is incomplete. The V and J calls and the clone size are those of that table, but D and trimming were determined from the DNA. This sample has 15,000 or so clones, with just over 90% found just once. Study-wide points: Each of about an eighth of the 65 patients had a largest CD8+ clone that made up more than 20% of CD8+ cells.

The receptor was isolated from a man between 65 and 80 years old with rheumatoid arthritis. Sequences were obtained from CD4+ T cells sorted from blood. This sequence joins TRBV4-2 and TRBJ2-3; 8 bases agree with TRBD2. CDR3 DNA sequence: TGTGCCAGCAGCCAAGAACCCCCTCGAGCGGGAGAAACAGATACGCAGTATTTT. Encoded protein: CASSQEPPRAGETDTQYF.